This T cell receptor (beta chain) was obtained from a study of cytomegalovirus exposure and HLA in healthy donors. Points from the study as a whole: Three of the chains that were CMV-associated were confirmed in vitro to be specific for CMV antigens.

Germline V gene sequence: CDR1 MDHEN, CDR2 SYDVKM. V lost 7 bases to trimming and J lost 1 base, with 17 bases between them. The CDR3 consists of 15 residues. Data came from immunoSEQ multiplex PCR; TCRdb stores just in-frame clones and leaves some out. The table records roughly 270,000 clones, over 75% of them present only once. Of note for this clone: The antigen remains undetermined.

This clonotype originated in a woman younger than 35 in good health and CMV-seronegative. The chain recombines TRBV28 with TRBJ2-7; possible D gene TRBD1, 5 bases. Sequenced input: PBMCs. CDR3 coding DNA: TGTGCCAGCACCCCCCCGTGGGGCGCGTCCTACGAGCAGTACTTC. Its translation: CASTPPWGASYEQYF. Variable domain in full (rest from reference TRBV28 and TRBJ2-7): DVKVTQSSRYLVKRTGEKVFLECVQDMDHENMFWYRQDPGLGLRLIYFSYDVKMKEKGDIPEGYSVSREKKERFSLILESASTNQTSMYLCASTPPWGASYEQYFGPGTRLTVT.